One sample yielded the 28 T cell receptor beta chains listed below, sequenced in a study of regulatory T cells in long-lasting Graves disease. In building TCR beta libraries, iRepertoire HTBI primers were used together with Arm-PCR of CDR3 regions. Using its own MiXCR run on the multiplex PCR reads, TCRdb lists one record per CDR3 protein. This sample has about 460,000 distinct CDR3 sequences, with about 20% found just once. The time point denotes: persistent/refractory GD, antithyroid drugs over 5 years with positive TRAb. Isolated PBMC RNA provided the starting material for the TCR library. The material sequenced was peripheral blood mononuclear cells (PBMCs), taken when the disease was refractory, from a patient treated with antithyroid drugs. The receptors stem from a female donor with Graves disease.

This clonotype has a count of ten or more. The CDR3 spells CAHRDRGTGELFF. In DNA form, the CDR3 reads TGTGCCCACCGGGACAGGGGGACCGGGGAGCTGTTTTTT. The chain is built from TRBV30 and TRBJ2-2; 11 nucleotides match TRBD1. J was trimmed by 5 bases and V by 8 bases; bases with no gene match: 4. The CDR3 is 13 amino acids. CDR1 is GTSNPN and CDR2 is SVGIG in the germline V gene (reference sequence).

The sample holds a few counts of this clonotype. The chain recombines TRBV3-1 with TRBJ2-2; D not resolved. The V gene's germline CDR1 is LGHDT and CDR2 YNNKEL (reference sequence). Trimming took 1 base from V and 6 from J, leaving 6 bases between them. The CDR3 is made up of 13 amino acids. The CDR3 bases are TGTGCCAGCAGCCAAGGGCCATCCGGGGAGCTGTTTTTT. Translating it yields CASSQGPSGELFF.

This clonotype was observed at least ten times. The rearrangement joins TRBV4-1 to TRBJ1-4, with 10 nucleotides matching TRBD1. V lost 4 bases to trimming and J lost 6 bases; unmatched junction nucleotides: 2. Germline lookup yields CDR1 MGHRA and CDR2 YSYEKL. There are 14 residues in the CDR3. CDR3 sequence: CASSPGTGDEKLFF. The CDR3 coding sequence is TGCGCCAGCAGCCCCGGGACAGGGGATGAAAAACTGTTTTTT.

The chain is built from TRBV6-2 or TRBV6-3 and TRBJ2-3; D gene unclear. V lost 5 bases and J lost 6, with 21 bases in between. Germline values: CDR1 MNHEY, CDR2 SVGEGT. This CDR3 comprises 16 residues. The CDR3: CASSIQRVVAADTQYF. Here the CDR3 DNA reads TGTGCCAGCAGTATCCAAAGGGTAGTCGCTGCGGATACGCAGTATTTT.

This clonotype has only a few counts. The chain carries TRBV6-1 and TRBJ1-2; no firm D call. Trimming left V 0 bases short and J 6 bases short, with 11 bases between. The CDR3 length is 14 residues. The germline CDR1 and CDR2 sequences are MNHNS and SASEGT. The CDR3 loop is CASSEAGQFHGYTF. The CDR3 bases are TGTGCCAGCAGTGAAGCGGGCCAATTCCATGGCTACACCTTC.

This rearrangement joins TRBV7-2 to TRBJ2-7; perhaps D is TRBD1 or TRBD2 (7 bases each). The CDR3 is 17 amino acids. Per the germline V gene, CDR1 is SGHTA and CDR2 is FQGNSA. With 4 bases removed from V and 6 bases from J, the gap between germline ends came to 25 bases. The CDR3 loop is CASSSRGGGVGGTEQYF. The CDR3 bases are TGTGCCAGCAGCTCCCGGGGAGGGGGCGTTGGAGGGACCGAGCAGTACTTC.

This clonotype showed up just a few times. V gene TRBV28 combines with J gene TRBJ2-1; possible D gene TRBD2, 5 bases. The germline gives CDR1 MDHEN, CDR2 SYDVKM. Between the trimmed V and J ends, which lost 5 bases and 5 bases, there was a span of 19 bases. The CDR3 has 16 amino acids. CDR3 residues: CASSTPGVARNNEQFF. CDR3 DNA sequence: TGTGCCAGCAGTACCCCCGGGGTAGCGAGAAACAATGAGCAGTTCTTC.

The table lists this clonotype with many counts. The gene calls are TRBV28 and TRBJ1-1; D may be TRBD1 (5 bases). Trimming cost V 4 bases and J 3 bases, with 15 bases left between them. Germline values: CDR1 MDHEN, CDR2 SYDVKM. CDR3 length: 15 residues. CDR3 region: CASSSTARAYTEAFF. The CDR3 nucleotides read TGTGCCAGCAGTTCGACCGCCAGGGCGTACACTGAAGCTTTCTTT.

Many counts were recorded for this clonotype. The chain couples TRBV20-1 to TRBJ2-7; D possibly corresponds to TRBD1 (5 bases). This CDR3 has 14 residues. Looked up from germline, CDR1 is DFQATT and CDR2 is SNEGSKA (reference sequence). V lost 4 bases, J lost 2 bases, and 15 bases lay in between. CDR3 amino acids: CSAKPGHLTYEQYF. The DNA for the CDR3 is TGCAGTGCTAAGCCCGGACACTTGACCTACGAGCAGTACTTC.

Concerning this clonotype itself: This may be a read error, as it is one base from a much larger clone. This chain joins TRBV12-3 or TRBV12-4 and TRBJ2-7; a weak D match, TRBD2 (6 bases). Between the trimmed V and J ends, which lost 8 bases and 6 bases, there was a span of 20 bases. The CDR3 spans 14 residues. CDR3 sequence reads: CASGQGLPMGEQYF. In DNA form, the CDR3 reads TGTGCCAGCGGTCAGGGACTGCCGATGGGCGAGCAGTACTTC.

This clonotype was recorded at least ten times. This rearrangement joins TRBV28 to TRBJ2-5; perhaps TRBD1 as D (6 bases). Trimming pared 3 bases from V and 4 bases from J, leaving 12 bases between. This CDR3 has 14 residues. From germline, CDR1 is MDHEN and CDR2 SYDVKM. The CDR3 nucleotides read TGTGCCAGCAGTTTGGGGCAGGGGTTAGAGACCCAGTACTTC. This translates into CASSLGQGLETQYF.

This clonotype came up many times. This chain connects TRBV12-3 or TRBV12-4 to TRBJ1-2, with a tentative D call TRBD1 (5 bases). The germline V and J ends were trimmed by 4 bases and 6 bases, with 6 bases remaining between them. The CDR3 consists of 11 residues. CDR3 loop: CASSSRDGYTF. The CDR3, as DNA: TGTGCCAGCAGTTCCAGGGATGGCTACACCTTC.

This clonotype was seen at least ten times. The chain has TRBV12-3 or TRBV12-4 and TRBJ2-6; TRBD1 might be the D (5 bases). V lost 6 bases, J lost 0 bases, and 15 bases lay in between. CDR3 length: 17 residues. The CDR3 protein is CASRRQQESSGANVLTF. CDR3 nucleotide sequence: TGTGCCAGCAGACGTCAACAGGAGAGCTCTGGGGCCAACGTCCTGACTTTC.

V usage is TRBV7-2 and J usage is TRBJ2-1; D could derive from TRBD1 or TRBD2 (6 bases each). V was cut by 5 bases and J by 8 bases, with 25 bases left in between. The length of the CDR3 is 17 residues. Germline V gene lookup returns CDR1 SGHTA and CDR2 FQGNSA. In DNA, the CDR3 is TGTGCCAGCAGCACTGGACGGGGGCCTCCGCCCACAGATGAGCAGTTCTTC. Encoded protein: CASSTGRGPPPTDEQFF.

This clonotype is a singleton in its sample. The rearrangement links TRBV12-5 to TRBJ2-2, with D tentatively TRBD1 (5 bases). Germline-derived CDR1 and CDR2 are LGHNT and FRNRAP. Trimming pared 1 base from V and 6 bases from J, leaving 18 bases between. CDR3 length: 17 amino acids. CDR3 coding DNA: TGTGCTAGTGGTTTGGGTGACGCGAGGACAAAGGCCGGGGAGCTGTTTTTT. This encodes CASGLGDARTKAGELFF.

This clonotype occurred many times. The chain is built from TRBV12-3 or TRBV12-4 and TRBJ2-5, with D possibly matching TRBD2 (5 bases). The CDR3 runs 15 residues. The V and J ends lost 1 base and 2 bases respectively, with 11 bases between them. CDR3 nucleotide sequence: TGTGCCAGCAGTTTAGGAGGGAAGGTGCAAGAGACCCAGTACTTC. Its protein is CASSLGGKVQETQYF.

This clonotype was detected a few times. The rearrangement uses TRBV18 and TRBJ1-1; a weak D match, TRBD1 (5 bases). This CDR3 comprises 15 residues. Trimming pared 0 bases from V and 3 bases from J, leaving 11 bases between. Germline CDR1 is KGHSH and CDR2 is LQKENI. The CDR3 region has the DNA TGTGCCAGCTCACCACCGGGCAGGGAGCACACTGAAGCTTTCTTT. This gives the protein CASSPPGREHTEAFF.

This clonotype was recorded a few times. The chain has TRBV9 and TRBJ2-7; 10 bases align to TRBD1. The V gene's germline CDR1 is SGDLS and CDR2 YYNGEE. The J segment lost 1 base and the V segment lost 6 bases, leaving 4 bases of the junction unmatched. The CDR3 sequence is 14 residues long. In DNA, the CDR3 is TGTGCCAGCAACGGGGGACAGGGGTCCTACGAGCAGTACTTC. It specifies CASNGGQGSYEQYF.

This clonotype occurred many times. This chain connects TRBV7-2 to TRBJ2-5; weak D call: TRBD1 (6 bases). CDR3 length: 15 amino acids. Between the trimmed V and J ends, which lost 5 bases and 2 bases, there was a span of 15 bases. CDR1 and CDR2 (germline): SGHTA, FQGNSA. CDR3 in amino acids: CASSLTGSLQETQYF. The CDR3 bases are TGTGCCAGCAGCCTGACAGGTTCACTGCAAGAGACCCAGTACTTC. Looking up the rest from reference TRBV7-2 and TRBJ2-5 gives the full variable domain: GAGVSQSPSNKVTEKGKDVELRCDPISGHTALYWYRQSLGQGLEFLIYFQGNSAPDKSGLPSDRFSAERTGGSVSTLTIQRTQQEDSAVYLCASSLTGSLQETQYFGPGTRLLVL.

V and J are TRBV7-2 and TRBJ2-1, with a weak D call TRBD2 (6 bases). Trimming removed 4 bases from V and 5 bases from J, with 12 bases in between. This CDR3 is 14 amino acids long. CDR1 is SGHTA, CDR2 FQGNSA, per germline. CDR3 coding DNA: TGTGCCAGCAGCTACGGACTACAAAACAATGAGCAGTTCTTC. It yields the protein CASSYGLQNNEQFF.

This clonotype was seen ten or more times. The gene calls are TRBV12-3 or TRBV12-4 and TRBJ2-7; no definite D call. Trimming took off 3 bases at V and 2 bases at J, with 8 bases between the two ends. The CDR3 sequence is 13 residues long. For the CDR3, the DNA is TGTGCCAGCAGTTTTAGGGTCCCCTACGAGCAGTACTTC. It codes for CASSFRVPYEQYF.

This clonotype was seen repeatedly, ten times or more. The J gene is TRBJ1-6, the V gene TRBV6-2 or TRBV6-3; TRBD1 is a possible D gene (5 bases). The germline CDR1 and CDR2 sequences are MNHEY and SVGEGT. Trimming stripped 0 bases from V and 10 bases from J, with 7 bases between. The CDR3 contains 13 residues. CDR3 DNA: TGTGCCAGCAGTTACTCAGGGGTCTCACCCCTCCACTTT. Encoded protein: CASSYSGVSPLHF.

This sequence joins TRBV19 and TRBJ2-2; no definite D call. The CDR3 sequence is 16 residues long. Deletions cut 0 bases from V and 7 bases from J, with 15 bases between. The germline CDR1 and CDR2 sequences are LNHDA and SQIVND (reference sequence). CDR3 in DNA: TGTGCCAGTAGTATAGATCCCTACCCCCTTGGCGGGGAGCTGTTTTTT. Protein product: CASSIDPYPLGGELFF.

About this clonotype itself: At one boundary the junction diverges from the germline segment, which might be a read error. The rearrangement joins TRBV11-1 to TRBJ2-7, with 9 bases identical to TRBD1. The CDR3 has 16 amino acids. Germline V CDR1 and CDR2: SGHAT, FQDESV (reference sequence). CDR3 coding DNA: TGCGCCAGCAGCCAAGCACCGGGACAGGGAAACTACGAGCAGTACTTC. Its translation is CASSQAPGQGNYEQYF.

This clonotype was seen only once. The chain links TRBV7-2 to TRBJ2-7, with 9 bases aligning to TRBD1. The J call is uncertain, as TRBJ1-2 better fits the DNA end. The germline V gene encodes CDR1 SGHTA and CDR2 FQGNSA. The CDR3 runs to 13 residues. CDR3 region: CASSTQGARGYTF. The CDR3 DNA reads TGTGCCAGCAGCACACAGGGGGCGCGGGGCTACACCTTC.

This clonotype was seen more than once but under ten times. The genes are TRBV6-1 and TRBJ2-7; TRBD2 matches at 13 bases. This CDR3 spans 15 amino acids. The J segment lost 3 bases and the V segment lost 5 bases, leaving 4 bases of the junction unmatched. The V gene's germline CDR1 is MNHNS and CDR2 SASEGT. The CDR3 here is CASSLGLAGVYEQYF. The CDR3 DNA reads TGTGCCAGCAGTCTAGGACTAGCGGGAGTCTACGAGCAGTACTTC.

This clonotype was seen at least ten times. The rearrangement joins TRBV28 to TRBJ1-2; 9 positions agree with TRBD1. V gave up 7 bases and J gave up 2 bases; unmatched junction bases: 8. Germline-derived CDR1 and CDR2 are MDHEN and SYDVKM. This CDR3 comprises 15 residues. The CDR3 sequence: CASTDWTGENYGYTF. In DNA form, the CDR3 reads TGTGCCAGCACCGACTGGACAGGGGAGAACTATGGCTACACCTTC.

Comment on this clonotype: The junction shows a germline mismatch at one end, possibly a read error. The chain has TRBV11-2 and TRBJ1-5; D unclear. The CDR3 loop spans 12 amino acids. The V gene's germline CDR1 is SGHAT and CDR2 FQNNGV. This chain's CDR3 is CASSFRDQLQHF. As DNA, the CDR3 is TGTGCCAGCAGTTTTAGGGATCAGCTCCAGCATTTT. The full variable domain, its missing parts supplied by reference TRBV11-2 and TRBJ1-5, is EAGVAQSPRYKIIEKRQSVAFWCNPISGHATLYWYQQILGQGPKLLIQFQNNGVVDDSQLPKDRFSAERLKGVDSTLKIQPAKLEDSAVYLCASSFRDQLQHFGDGTRLSIL.